This TCR beta chain is from a study of blood T cell repertoires in COVID-19 (TCRdb year 2020). The study in broad terms: Samples from collaborators originated in the United States, Italy and Spain and spanned both the acute and convalescent phases of COVID-19. The material from the prospective study consisted of cDNA or gDNA derived from T cells, B-cell-depleted T cells, or PBMCs. Subjects who had been exposed to COVID-19, were actively infected with it, or had recovered from it provided the deeply sampled blood TCRbeta repertoires that made up the dataset. The repertoires were released in a freely available public database intended as a resource for research on the immune response to SARS-CoV-2. The samples were drawn from the first 160 participants of the ongoing ImmuneRACE study and from 950 to 1,500 subjects provided by 6 global collaborators. The sample metadata nearly always contained a de-identified subject ID, COVID-19 status, age in years and sex. Where HLA class I and class II types were available, the types were taken from metadata supplied by the sample provider, not from assay-based typing.

Points the paper makes about the study in general: The quantity of clinical and demographic metadata differed by source and by participant and was supplied without curation.

CDR1 and CDR2, looked up from the germline V gene (reference sequence), are LNHDA and SQIVND. V is shortened by 4 bases, J by 5 bases, and the region joining them spans 24 bases. The CDR3 contains 18 residues, cysteine and phenylalanine counted. The retained sequence is limited to the CDR3, 54 bases, with the frame set at the first base. For this clone: It lacks a known antigen. No much larger clone is present one base from it, and per-base qualities are unavailable.

Whole blood was collected in K2EDTA tubes by collaborating institutions according to the institutions' own protocols. For TCRbeta analysis, collaborator samples were shipped as frozen whole blood, as isolated PBMCs, or as DNA extracted from either sample type. TCRbeta CDR3 regions were amplified from genomic DNA by means of the immunoSEQ Assay, a bias-controlled multiplex PCR. From the authors' description of their analysis: Within the assay, amplification of reference gene primers was used to estimate how many nucleated cells each sample contained. To quantify the absolute abundance of each unique TCRbeta CDR3 rearrangement, sequence reads were collapsed and filtered. For each sample, productive Simpson clonality was calculated by taking the square root of Simpson's diversity index across productive rearrangements. Drawn from immuneACCESS, this table holds only the in-frame rearrangements with V and J called that TCRdb kept. Clones are partly lost; checked studies trace under half to an unresolved V gene and leave the rest unexplained. The DNA was the basis for D and trimming; V, J and clone size are from that table. This sample lists about 170,000 clones; about 80% were detected once. In total, the top ten clones hold around 9.9% of the sample.

The chain is encoded by TRBV19 joined to TRBJ2-1; the best D guess is TRBD2, with 6 bases matching. This sequence originates from a man in his 70s with active or convalescent COVID-19. Input material: peripheral blood. The CDR3 corresponds to CASSSRGMASNLHNEQFF. In nucleotides, the sequence is TGTGCCAGTAGTAGTCGCGGGATGGCCTCCAACCTACACAATGAGCAGTTCTTC.